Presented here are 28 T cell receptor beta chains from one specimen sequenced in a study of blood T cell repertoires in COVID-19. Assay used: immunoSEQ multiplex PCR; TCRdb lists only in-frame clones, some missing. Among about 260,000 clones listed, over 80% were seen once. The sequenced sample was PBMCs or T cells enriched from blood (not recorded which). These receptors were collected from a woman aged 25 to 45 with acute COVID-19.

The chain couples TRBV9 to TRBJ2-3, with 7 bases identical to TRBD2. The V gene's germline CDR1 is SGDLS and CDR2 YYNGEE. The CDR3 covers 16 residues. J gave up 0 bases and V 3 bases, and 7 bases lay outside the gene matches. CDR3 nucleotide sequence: TGTGCCAGCAGCGGGGGAGGGGCAGCTAGCACAGATACGCAGTATTTT. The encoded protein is CASSGGGAASTDTQYF. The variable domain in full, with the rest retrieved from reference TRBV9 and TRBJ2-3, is DSGVTQTPKHLITATGQRVTLRCSPRSGDLSVYWYQQSLDQGLQFLIQYYNGEERAKGNILERFSAQQFPDLHSELNLSSLELGDSALYFCASSGGGAASTDTQYFGPGTRLTVL.

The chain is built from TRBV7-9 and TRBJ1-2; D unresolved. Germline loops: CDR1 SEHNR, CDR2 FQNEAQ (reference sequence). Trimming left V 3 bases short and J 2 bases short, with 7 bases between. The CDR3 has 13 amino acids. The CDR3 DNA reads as TGTGCCAGCAGCTTCGAGGGCAACTATGGCTACACCTTC. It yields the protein CASSFEGNYGYTF. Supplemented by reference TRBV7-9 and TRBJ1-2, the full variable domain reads DTGVSQNPRHKITKRGQNVTFRCDPISEHNRLYWYRQTLGQGPEFLTYFQNEAQLEKSRLLSDRFSAERPKGSFSTLEIQRTEQGDSAMYLCASSFEGNYGYTFGSGTRLTVV.

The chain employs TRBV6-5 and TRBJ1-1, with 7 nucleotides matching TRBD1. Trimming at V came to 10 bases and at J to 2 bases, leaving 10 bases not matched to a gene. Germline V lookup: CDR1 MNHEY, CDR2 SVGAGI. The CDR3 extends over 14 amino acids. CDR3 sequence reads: CATLQGILNTEAFF. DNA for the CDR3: TGTGCCACCCTACAGGGGATCCTTAACACTGAAGCTTTCTTT.

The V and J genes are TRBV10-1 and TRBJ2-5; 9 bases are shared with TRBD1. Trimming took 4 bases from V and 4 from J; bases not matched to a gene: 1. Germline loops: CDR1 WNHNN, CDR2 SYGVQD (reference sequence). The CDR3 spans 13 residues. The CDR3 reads CASSAGQGETQYF. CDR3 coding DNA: TGCGCCAGCAGTGCGGGACAGGGAGAGACCCAGTACTTC.

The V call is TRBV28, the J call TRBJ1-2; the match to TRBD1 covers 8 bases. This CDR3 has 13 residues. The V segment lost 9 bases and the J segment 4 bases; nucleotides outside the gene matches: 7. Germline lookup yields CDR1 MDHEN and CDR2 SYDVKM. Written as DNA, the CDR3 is TGTGCCAGTCATGGGACAGGCCTCTATGGCTACACCTTC. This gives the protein CASHGTGLYGYTF.

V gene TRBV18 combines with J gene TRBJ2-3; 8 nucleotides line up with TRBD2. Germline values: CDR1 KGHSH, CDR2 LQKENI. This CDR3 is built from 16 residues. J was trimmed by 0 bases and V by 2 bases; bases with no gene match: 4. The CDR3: CASSPGLAGSTDTQYF. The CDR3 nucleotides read TGTGCCAGCTCACCAGGCCTAGCGGGTAGCACAGATACGCAGTATTTT. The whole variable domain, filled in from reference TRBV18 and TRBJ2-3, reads NAGVMQNPRHLVRRRGQEARLRCSPMKGHSHVYWYRQLPEEGLKFMVYLQKENIIDESGMPKERFSAEFPKEGPSILRIQQVVRGDSAAYFCASSPGLAGSTDTQYFGPGTRLTVL.

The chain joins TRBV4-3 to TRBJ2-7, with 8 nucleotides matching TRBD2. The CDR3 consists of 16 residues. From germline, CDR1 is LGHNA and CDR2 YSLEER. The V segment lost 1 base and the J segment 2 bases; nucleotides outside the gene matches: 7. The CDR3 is CASSQGLSGSAYEQYF. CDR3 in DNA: TGCGCCAGCAGCCAAGGTTTAAGCGGGAGCGCCTACGAGCAGTACTTC.

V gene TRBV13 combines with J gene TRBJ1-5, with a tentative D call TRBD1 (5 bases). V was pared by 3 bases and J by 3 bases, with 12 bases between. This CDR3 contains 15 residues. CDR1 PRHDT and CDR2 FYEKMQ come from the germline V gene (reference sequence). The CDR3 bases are TGTGCCAGCAGCTTTAGCGGGGACTTCAATCAGCCCCAGCATTTT. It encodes CASSFSGDFNQPQHF.

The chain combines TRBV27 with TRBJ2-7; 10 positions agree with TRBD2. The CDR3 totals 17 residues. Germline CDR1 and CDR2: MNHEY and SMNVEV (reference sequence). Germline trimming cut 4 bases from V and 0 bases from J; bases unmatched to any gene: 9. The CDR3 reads CASSYKSGRALSYEQYF. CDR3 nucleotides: TGTGCCAGCAGTTACAAGAGCGGGAGGGCCCTCTCCTACGAGCAGTACTTC.

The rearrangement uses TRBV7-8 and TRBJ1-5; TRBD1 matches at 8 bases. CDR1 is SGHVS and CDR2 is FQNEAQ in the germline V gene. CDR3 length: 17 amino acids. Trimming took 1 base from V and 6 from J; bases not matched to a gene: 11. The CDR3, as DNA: TGTGCCAGCAGCTTAGGGCCCCCGGGACAGGTATCTCAGCCCCAGCATTTT. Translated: CASSLGPPGQVSQPQHF.

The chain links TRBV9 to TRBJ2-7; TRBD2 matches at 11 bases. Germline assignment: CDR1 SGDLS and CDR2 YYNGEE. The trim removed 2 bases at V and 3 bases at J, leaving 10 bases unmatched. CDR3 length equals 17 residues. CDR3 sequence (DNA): TGTGCCAGCAGCGTTCTGCCACTAGCGGGAGAGATCTACGAGCAGTACTTC. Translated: CASSVLPLAGEIYEQYF.

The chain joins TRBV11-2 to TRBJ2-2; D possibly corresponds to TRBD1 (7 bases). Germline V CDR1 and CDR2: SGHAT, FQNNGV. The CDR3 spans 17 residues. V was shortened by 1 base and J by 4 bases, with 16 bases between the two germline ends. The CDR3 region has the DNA TGTGCCAGCAGCTTAGCCCCAGGGGGGCCGAGCACCGGGGAGCTGTTTTTT. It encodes CASSLAPGGPSTGELFF. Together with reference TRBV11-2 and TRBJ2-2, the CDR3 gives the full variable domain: EAGVAQSPRYKIIEKRQSVAFWCNPISGHATLYWYQQILGQGPKLLIQFQNNGVVDDSQLPKDRFSAERLKGVDSTLKIQPAKLEDSAVYLCASSLAPGGPSTGELFFGEGSRLTVL.

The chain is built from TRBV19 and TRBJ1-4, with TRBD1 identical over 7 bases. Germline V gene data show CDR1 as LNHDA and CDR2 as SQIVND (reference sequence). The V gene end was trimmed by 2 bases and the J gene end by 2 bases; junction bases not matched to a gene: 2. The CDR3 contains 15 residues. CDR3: CASSIRGQTNEKLFF. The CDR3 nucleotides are TGTGCCAGTAGTATACGGGGACAGACTAATGAAAAACTGTTTTTT.

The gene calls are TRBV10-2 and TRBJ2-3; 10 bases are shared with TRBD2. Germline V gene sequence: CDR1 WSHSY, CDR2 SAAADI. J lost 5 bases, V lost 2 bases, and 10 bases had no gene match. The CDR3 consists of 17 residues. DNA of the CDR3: TGCGCCAGCAGTGAGGCCAAGCTAGCGGGAGTTGGAGATACGCAGTATTTT. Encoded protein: CASSEAKLAGVGDTQYF.

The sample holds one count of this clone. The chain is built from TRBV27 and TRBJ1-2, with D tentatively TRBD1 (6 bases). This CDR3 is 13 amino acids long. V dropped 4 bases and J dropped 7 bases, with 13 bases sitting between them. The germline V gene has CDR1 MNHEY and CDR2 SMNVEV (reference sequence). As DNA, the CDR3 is TGTGCCAGCAGTTACCGGGGGGCGGCTGGCTACACCTTC. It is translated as CASSYRGAAGYTF.

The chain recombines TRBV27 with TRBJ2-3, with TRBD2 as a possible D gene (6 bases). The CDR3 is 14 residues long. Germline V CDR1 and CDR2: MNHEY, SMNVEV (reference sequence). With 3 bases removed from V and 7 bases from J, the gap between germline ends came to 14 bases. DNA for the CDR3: TGTGCCAGCAGTTTCGGGACTGACCCGAATACGCAGTATTTT. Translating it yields CASSFGTDPNTQYF.

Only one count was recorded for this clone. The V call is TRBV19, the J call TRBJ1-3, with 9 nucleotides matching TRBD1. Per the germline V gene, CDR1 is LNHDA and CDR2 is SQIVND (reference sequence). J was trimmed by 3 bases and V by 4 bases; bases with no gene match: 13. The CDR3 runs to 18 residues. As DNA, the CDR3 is TGTGCCAGTAGTACAAGAGAACAGGGGGCCCTAGGTGGAAACACCATATATTTT. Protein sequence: CASSTREQGALGGNTIYF.

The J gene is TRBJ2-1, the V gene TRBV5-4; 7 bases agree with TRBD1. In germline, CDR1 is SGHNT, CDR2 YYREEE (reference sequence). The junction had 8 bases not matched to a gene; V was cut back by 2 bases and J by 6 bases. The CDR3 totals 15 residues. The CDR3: CASSLSLGGPNEQFF. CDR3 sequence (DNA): TGTGCCAGCAGCTTATCACTAGGGGGCCCCAATGAGCAGTTCTTC. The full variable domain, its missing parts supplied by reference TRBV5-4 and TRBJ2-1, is ETGVTQSPTHLIKTRGQQVTLRCSSQSGHNTVSWYQQALGQGPQFIFQYYREEENGRGNFPPRFSGLQFPNYSSELNVNALELDDSALYLCASSLSLGGPNEQFFGPGTRLTVL.

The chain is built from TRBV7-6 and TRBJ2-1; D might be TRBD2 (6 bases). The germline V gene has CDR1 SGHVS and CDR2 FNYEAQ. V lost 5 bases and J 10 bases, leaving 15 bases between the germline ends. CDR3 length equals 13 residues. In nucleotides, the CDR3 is TGTGCCAGCAGCCCCATGACCAGCGGGGAGCAGTTCTTC. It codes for CASSPMTSGEQFF.

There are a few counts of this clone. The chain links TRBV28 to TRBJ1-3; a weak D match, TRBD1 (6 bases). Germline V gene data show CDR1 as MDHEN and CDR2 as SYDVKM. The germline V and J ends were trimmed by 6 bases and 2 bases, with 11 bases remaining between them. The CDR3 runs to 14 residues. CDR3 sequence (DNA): TGTGCCAGCAGAGACGACAGGACTGGAAACACCATATATTTT. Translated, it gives CASRDDRTGNTIYF.

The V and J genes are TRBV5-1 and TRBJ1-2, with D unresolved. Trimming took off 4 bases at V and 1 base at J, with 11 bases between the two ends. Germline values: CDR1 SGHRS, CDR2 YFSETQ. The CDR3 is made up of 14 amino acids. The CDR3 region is CASSPIGINYGYTF. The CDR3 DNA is TGCGCCAGCAGCCCCATTGGCATTAACTATGGCTACACCTTC. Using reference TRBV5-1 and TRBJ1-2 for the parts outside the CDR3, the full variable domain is KAGVTQTPRYLIKTRGQQVTLSCSPISGHRSVSWYQQTPGQGLQFLFEYFSETQRNKGNFPGRFSGRQFSNSRSEMNVSTLELGDSALYLCASSPIGINYGYTFGSGTRLTVV.

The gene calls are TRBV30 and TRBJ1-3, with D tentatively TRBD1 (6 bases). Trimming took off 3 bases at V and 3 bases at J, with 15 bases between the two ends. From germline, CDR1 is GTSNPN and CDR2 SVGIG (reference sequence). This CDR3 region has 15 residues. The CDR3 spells CAWRTTGTSGNTIYF. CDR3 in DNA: TGTGCCTGGAGGACAACCGGGACAAGTGGAAACACCATATATTTT.

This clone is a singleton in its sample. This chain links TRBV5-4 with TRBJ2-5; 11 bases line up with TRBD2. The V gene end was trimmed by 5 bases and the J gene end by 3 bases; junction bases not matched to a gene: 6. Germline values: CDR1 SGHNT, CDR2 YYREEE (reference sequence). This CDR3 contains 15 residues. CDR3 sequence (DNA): TGTGCCAGCAGTCAGGGACTAGCGGCCGAAGAGACCCAGTACTTC. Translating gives CASSQGLAAEETQYF.

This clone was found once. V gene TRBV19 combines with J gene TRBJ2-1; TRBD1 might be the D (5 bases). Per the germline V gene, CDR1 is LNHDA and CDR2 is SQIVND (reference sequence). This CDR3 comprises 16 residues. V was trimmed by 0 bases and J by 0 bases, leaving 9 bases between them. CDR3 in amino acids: CASSIEGPSSYNEQFF. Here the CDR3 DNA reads TGTGCCAGTAGTATAGAGGGGCCGAGCTCCTACAATGAGCAGTTCTTC.

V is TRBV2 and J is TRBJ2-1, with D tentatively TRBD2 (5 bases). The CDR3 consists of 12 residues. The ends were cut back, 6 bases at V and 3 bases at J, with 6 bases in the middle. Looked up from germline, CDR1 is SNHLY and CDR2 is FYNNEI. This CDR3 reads CASSGDYNEQFF. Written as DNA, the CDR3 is TGTGCCAGCAGCGGGGACTACAATGAGCAGTTCTTC.

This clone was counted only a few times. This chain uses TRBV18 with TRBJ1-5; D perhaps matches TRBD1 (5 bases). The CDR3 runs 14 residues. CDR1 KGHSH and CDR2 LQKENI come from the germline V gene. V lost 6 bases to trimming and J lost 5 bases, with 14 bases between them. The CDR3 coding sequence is TGTGCCAGCTCCTGGGGAGGGGCGTATCAGCCCCAGCATTTT. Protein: CASSWGGAYQPQHF. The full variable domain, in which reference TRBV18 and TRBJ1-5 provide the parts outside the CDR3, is NAGVMQNPRHLVRRRGQEARLRCSPMKGHSHVYWYRQLPEEGLKFMVYLQKENIIDESGMPKERFSAEFPKEGPSILRIQQVVRGDSAAYFCASSWGGAYQPQHFGDGTRLSIL.

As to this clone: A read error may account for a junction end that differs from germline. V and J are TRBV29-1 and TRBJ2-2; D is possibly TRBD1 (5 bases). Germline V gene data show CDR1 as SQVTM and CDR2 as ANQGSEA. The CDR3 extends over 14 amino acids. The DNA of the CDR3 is TGCAGCGTAGAAGACAGAACGAACACCGGGGAGCTGTTTTTT. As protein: CSVEDRTNTGELFF.

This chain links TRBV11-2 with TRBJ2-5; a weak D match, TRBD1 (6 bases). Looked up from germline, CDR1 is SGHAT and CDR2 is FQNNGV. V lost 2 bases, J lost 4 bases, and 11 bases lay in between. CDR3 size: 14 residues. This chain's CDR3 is CASSLSTGPETQYF. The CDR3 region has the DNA TGTGCCAGCAGCTTATCGACAGGCCCAGAGACCCAGTACTTC.